This TCR beta chain comes out of a study of response to subunit inactivated influenza vaccine. General study findings and limits: Seasonal influenza vaccination, on each occasion, was suggested by the authors to recruit few new T cells.

In this sample, this clonotype turned up a few times. Its target is not known. One entry per CDR3 protein results from TCRdb running MiXCR on the RT-PCR reads. Found here are about 700,000 distinct CDR3 sequences, about 15% of them singletons; the top ten hold 7.6%. CDR1 MNHEY and CDR2 SVGEGT come from the germline V gene. V lost 5 bases, J lost 8 bases, and 11 bases stayed unmatched. The CDR3 sequence is 15 residues long. Here the sequenced sample was PBMCs from blood, taken around 14 days before vaccination. The chain recombines TRBV6-2 or TRBV6-3 with TRBJ2-1; TRBD1 matches at 8 bases. The source of this sequence is a man aged 45-60 years who received an inactivated influenza vaccine. The CDR3 here is CASSARGQGMDEQFF. The CDR3 DNA follows: TGTGCCAGCAGTGCTCGTGGACAGGGTATGGATGAGCAGTTCTTC.